This T cell receptor beta chain was observed in a study of patients and donors after allogeneic stem cell transplantation. In germline, CDR1 is SGHRS, CDR2 YFSETQ. The CDR3 is 16 residues long. V shed 4 bases and J shed 2 bases, with 16 bases lying between them. TCRdb re-called the RT-PCR reads through MiXCR, storing one row per CDR3 protein. In the table there are 920,000 or so distinct CDR3 sequences, roughly 17% of which are singletons. This TCR came from a human donor who was either an allogeneic HSCT recipient or a stem cell or donor lymphocyte infusion donor (not recorded which). It is not recorded whose cells these are; they may come from a transplant donor. Material: blood, either unsorted or a sorted T cell fraction (not recorded which). The V and J genes are TRBV5-1 and TRBJ1-3, with a tentative D call TRBD1 (5 bases). The CDR3 here is CASSKPTGEAGNTIYF. The CDR3 nucleotides read TGCGCCAGCAGCAAACCTACAGGAGAAGCTGGAAACACCATATATTTT.